This paragraph reports one T cell receptor (beta chain). V lost 6 bases, J lost 0 bases, and 11 bases stayed unmatched. The germline gives CDR1 SGHTA, CDR2 FQGTGA. This CDR3 region has 17 residues. This sample stems from a study of T-cell reconstitution after alpha-beta-depleted transplantation in children. Unique molecular identifiers tagged the TCRbeta library. TCRdb re-called the PCR reads through MiXCR, storing one row per CDR3 protein. The sample shows around 480,000 distinct CDR3 sequences, approximately 32% of them seen only once. The V and J genes are TRBV7-3 and TRBJ2-1; 7 bases are shared with TRBD1. The source of this sequence is a human donor who donated a stem cell graft to a child with aplastic anemia. The sequenced sample was PBMCs from the stem cell graft donor, obtained from the stem cell graft. The CDR3 sequence is CASRSTQGLSSYNEQFF. CDR3 DNA sequence: TGTGCCAGCAGGTCCACACAGGGGCTTAGCTCCTACAATGAGCAGTTCTTC.